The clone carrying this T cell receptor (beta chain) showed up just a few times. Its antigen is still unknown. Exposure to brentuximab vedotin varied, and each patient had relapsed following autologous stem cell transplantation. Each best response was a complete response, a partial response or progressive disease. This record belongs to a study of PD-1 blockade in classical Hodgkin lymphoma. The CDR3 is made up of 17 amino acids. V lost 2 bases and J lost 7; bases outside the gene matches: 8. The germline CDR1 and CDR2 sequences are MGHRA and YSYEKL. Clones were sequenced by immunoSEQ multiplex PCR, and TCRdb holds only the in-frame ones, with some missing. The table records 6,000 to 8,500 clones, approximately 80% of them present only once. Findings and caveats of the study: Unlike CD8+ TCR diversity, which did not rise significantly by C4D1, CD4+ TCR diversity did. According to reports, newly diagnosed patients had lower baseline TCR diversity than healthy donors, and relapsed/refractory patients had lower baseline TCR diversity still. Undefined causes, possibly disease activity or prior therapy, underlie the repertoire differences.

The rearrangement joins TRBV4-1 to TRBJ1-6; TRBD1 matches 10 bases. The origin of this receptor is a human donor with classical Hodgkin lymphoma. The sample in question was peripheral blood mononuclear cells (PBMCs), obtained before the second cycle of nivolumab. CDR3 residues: CASSQLGTGEWNSPLHF. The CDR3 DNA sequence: TGCGCCAGCAGCCAACTCGGGACAGGGGAATGGAATTCACCCCTCCACTTT.